These 25 T cell receptor beta chains originate from one sample sequenced in a study of T cell responses to AZD1222 COVID-19 vaccine. Using immunoSEQ multiplex PCR, the repertoire was profiled, and TCRdb retains in-frame clones only, with some absent. The sample holds 150,000 to 200,000 clones; 94% are singletons and the top ten take 5.1%. Sequences were derived from peripheral blood, sampled 28 days after the second AZD1222 dose. These receptors were obtained from an adult who received the AZD1222 COVID-19 vaccine.

The gene calls are TRBV10-2 and TRBJ1-2; D remains ambiguous. The CDR3 runs 13 residues. V lost 6 bases and J lost 3, with 11 bases in between. Germline CDR1 is WSHSY and CDR2 is SAAADI. The DNA of the CDR3 is TGCGCCAGCAGGGACCTTCGGGACTATGGCTACACCTTC. Residues: CASRDLRDYGYTF.

The chain employs TRBV27 and TRBJ1-5, with a tentative D call TRBD1 (5 bases). Trimming pared 1 base from V and 7 bases from J, leaving 11 bases between. Per germline, CDR1 MNHEY and CDR2 SMNVEV (reference sequence). CDR3 length: 14 residues. In DNA, the CDR3 is TGTGCCAGCAGTTTATGGAGGGGATGGCAGCCCCAGCATTTT. This translates into CASSLWRGWQPQHF.

The rearrangement uses TRBV29-1 and TRBJ1-4; possible D gene TRBD1, 5 bases. With 6 bases removed from V and 0 bases from J, the gap between germline ends came to 14 bases. This CDR3 comprises 15 residues. The germline gives CDR1 SQVTM, CDR2 ANQGSEA. The CDR3 DNA reads as TGCAGCGTGGGGCAGAGATCCACAACTAATGAAAAACTGTTTTTT. This codes for CSVGQRSTTNEKLFF.

V usage is TRBV20-1 and J usage is TRBJ2-5; TRBD2 agrees at 7 bases. CDR3 length: 15 amino acids. J gave up 1 base and V 3 bases, and 8 bases lay outside the gene matches. Germline V CDR1 and CDR2: DFQATT, SNEGSKA (reference sequence). CDR3 region: CSASGRREPQETQYF. CDR3 nucleotide sequence: TGCAGTGCTAGTGGCCGGCGGGAGCCCCAAGAGACCCAGTACTTC.

The gene calls are TRBV2 and TRBJ1-1; D unclear. Trimming shortened V by 4 bases and J by 2 bases, and 14 bases separated the two germline ends. This CDR3 has 15 amino acids. From germline, CDR1 is SNHLY and CDR2 FYNNEI. The CDR3 is CASSVNPGTNTEAFF. The CDR3 DNA is TGTGCCAGCAGTGTAAATCCAGGAACAAACACTGAAGCTTTCTTT.

The chain links TRBV2 to TRBJ2-5, with 7 bases aligning to TRBD2. J was trimmed by 5 bases and V by 7 bases; bases with no gene match: 13. The CDR3 totals 15 residues. Germline V gene sequence: CDR1 SNHLY, CDR2 FYNNEI. CDR3 nucleotide sequence: TGTGCCAGCACCTCCGGCGGGAGCGGCGGGGAGACCCAGTACTTC. Encoded protein: CASTSGGSGGETQYF.

The rearrangement joins TRBV10-1 to TRBJ2-1; no firm D call. Germline V gene lookup returns CDR1 WNHNN and CDR2 SYGVQD (reference sequence). The CDR3 contains 14 residues. The ends were cut back, 6 bases at V and 9 bases at J, with 18 bases in the middle. For the CDR3, the DNA is TGCGCCAGCAGAATGAACCCGCAGTTGGGTGAGCAGTTCTTC. It is translated as CASRMNPQLGEQFF.

The chain has TRBV6-1 and TRBJ2-7; TRBD2 aligns across 11 bases. CDR3 length: 16 residues. Germline values: CDR1 MNHNS, CDR2 SASEGT. J lost 4 bases, V lost 1 base, and 6 bases had no gene match. CDR3 sequence (DNA): TGTGCCAGCAGTGAAGGAATAGCGGGAGGGCCTTACGAGCAGTACTTC. Translated, it gives CASSEGIAGGPYEQYF.

The V gene is TRBV19, the J gene TRBJ1-2; D remains ambiguous. Trimming pared 4 bases from V and 0 bases from J, leaving 9 bases between. The germline CDR1 and CDR2 sequences are LNHDA and SQIVND (reference sequence). The CDR3 has 14 amino acids. The CDR3: CASSTQTANYGYTF. As DNA, the CDR3 is TGTGCCAGTAGTACACAAACAGCTAACTATGGCTACACCTTC.

The chain links TRBV6-5 to TRBJ1-1; D unresolved. Trimming stripped 2 bases from V and 0 bases from J, with 10 bases between. The CDR3 has 15 residues. The V gene's germline CDR1 is MNHEY and CDR2 SVGAGI. This chain's CDR3 is CASSYQHVMNTEAFF. The CDR3 coding sequence is TGTGCCAGCAGTTACCAGCACGTCATGAACACTGAAGCTTTCTTT.

The rearrangement uses TRBV29-1 and TRBJ2-7; tentatively, D is TRBD1 or TRBD2 (6 bases each). This CDR3 is 13 amino acids long. V lost 6 bases, J lost 3 bases, and 15 bases lay in between. Looked up from germline, CDR1 is SQVTM and CDR2 is ANQGSEA. The CDR3 reads CSVPGGGLYEQYF. DNA of the CDR3: TGCAGCGTCCCAGGAGGGGGTCTCTACGAGCAGTACTTC.

V gene TRBV10-1 combines with J gene TRBJ2-7, with 7 bases aligning to TRBD2. Germline loops: CDR1 WNHNN, CDR2 SYGVQD (reference sequence). The CDR3 totals 16 residues. V shed 5 bases, J shed 3 bases, and the junction held 13 bases outside the gene matches. The CDR3, as DNA: TGCGCCAGCAGTAGTTTAAGGCTAGCGGAAAACTACGAGCAGTACTTC. Protein product: CASSSLRLAENYEQYF.

This sequence joins TRBV6-1 and TRBJ2-4, with D maybe TRBD2 (5 bases). In germline, CDR1 is MNHNS, CDR2 SASEGT. The CDR3 loop spans 13 amino acids. Trimming took 3 bases from V and 10 from J, leaving 13 bases between them. CDR3 region: CASSDVRRGIQYF. In DNA form, the CDR3 reads TGTGCCAGCAGTGACGTCCGTCGAGGGATTCAGTACTTC.

This sequence joins TRBV9 and TRBJ1-4, with D unclear. The CDR3 is 15 residues long. With 3 bases removed from V and 6 bases from J, the gap between germline ends came to 15 bases. Germline lookup yields CDR1 SGDLS and CDR2 YYNGEE. DNA for the CDR3: TGTGCCAGCAGCGCAACGGACCCTAGAGATGAAAAACTGTTTTTT. Translated, it gives CASSATDPRDEKLFF.

This rearrangement joins TRBV3-1 (or the pseudogene TRBV3-2) to TRBJ1-1; D perhaps matches TRBD1 (6 bases). This CDR3 spans 14 amino acids. V lost 4 bases to trimming and J lost 5 bases, with 14 bases between them. CDR1 and CDR2 from the germline V gene are LGHDT and YNNKEL (reference sequence). The CDR3 spells CASSPRDTGTEAFF. CDR3 sequence (DNA): TGTGCCAGCAGCCCCAGGGACACGGGGACTGAAGCTTTCTTT.

The rearrangement uses TRBV7-6 and TRBJ2-1; TRBD1 is a possible D gene (6 bases). CDR1 and CDR2 (germline): SGHVS, FNYEAQ. Trimming left V 5 bases short and J 3 bases short, with 17 bases between. The CDR3 extends over 16 amino acids. CDR3 protein: CASSTWTESDYNEQFF. DNA of the CDR3: TGTGCCAGCAGCACCTGGACAGAATCAGACTACAATGAGCAGTTCTTC.

The V gene is TRBV28, the J gene TRBJ2-7; 9 bases are shared with TRBD1. This CDR3 comprises 15 residues. Germline V gene sequence: CDR1 MDHEN, CDR2 SYDVKM. J gave up 3 bases and V 3 bases, and 6 bases lay outside the gene matches. In DNA, the CDR3 is TGTGCCAGCAGTTTGGGGGGGACAGGGAACTACGAGCAGTACTTC. Translation gives CASSLGGTGNYEQYF.

The chain has TRBV5-4 and TRBJ2-3, with TRBD2 matching over 7 bases. CDR3 size: 16 residues. Germline V CDR1 and CDR2: SGHNT, YYREEE (reference sequence). The J segment lost 4 bases and the V segment lost 1 base, leaving 9 bases of the junction unmatched. The CDR3 loop reads CASSLRDYRSADTQYF. The CDR3 nucleotides read TGTGCCAGCAGCTTGCGGGACTACCGGAGCGCAGATACGCAGTATTTT.

CDR3 sequence: CASSSTNEKLFF. The CDR3, as DNA: TGTGCCAGCAGCTCAACTAATGAAAAACTGTTTTTT. The genes are TRBV2 and TRBJ1-4; no clear D gene. V lost 6 bases and J lost 0, with 2 bases in between. Germline V gene sequence: CDR1 SNHLY, CDR2 FYNNEI. The CDR3 loop spans 12 amino acids.

This clone showed up just a few times. This chain links TRBV7-6 with TRBJ1-2, with D uncertain. V lost 5 bases to trimming and J lost 0 bases, with 10 bases between them. This CDR3 comprises 14 residues. The germline V gene has CDR1 SGHVS and CDR2 FNYEAQ. CDR3 in DNA: TGTGCCAGCAGCCTCATGACGACTAACTATGGCTACACCTTC. Its protein is CASSLMTTNYGYTF.

This sequence joins TRBV29-1 and TRBJ1-1; D call uncertain. V was shortened by 2 bases and J by 5 bases, with 18 bases between the two germline ends. Germline lookup yields CDR1 SQVTM and CDR2 ANQGSEA. The CDR3 spans 15 residues. CDR3 residues: CSVENSPGGETEAFF. The CDR3 DNA reads as TGCAGCGTTGAAAATTCGCCAGGCGGGGAGACTGAAGCTTTCTTT.

The chain recombines TRBV3-1 (or the pseudogene TRBV3-2) with TRBJ1-2; no definite D call. Germline CDR1 reads LGHDT; CDR2 reads YNNKEL (reference sequence). This CDR3 is 12 amino acids long. V was pared by 1 base and J by 4 bases, with 4 bases between. This chain's CDR3 is CASSQGPYGYTF. The CDR3 nucleotides read TGTGCCAGCAGCCAAGGGCCCTATGGCTACACCTTC.

Only a few counts were recorded for this clone. As DNA, the CDR3 is TGTGCCGGCTGCCCTTCATCCTTGGGAGAGACCCAGTACTTC. This codes for CAGCPSSLGETQYF. V and J are TRBV6-5 and TRBJ2-5; D is undetermined. V lost 11 bases to trimming and J lost 4 bases, with 20 bases between them. Germline V gene lookup returns CDR1 MNHEY and CDR2 SVGAGI. This CDR3 has 14 residues.

The CDR3 region is CASSTPLDTQYF. The CDR3 DNA follows: TGTGCCAGCAGTACTCCCCTGGATACGCAGTATTTT. This chain connects TRBV28 to TRBJ2-3; D not certain. The CDR3 loop spans 12 amino acids. Per germline, CDR1 MDHEN and CDR2 SYDVKM. V dropped 5 bases and J dropped 6 bases, with 9 bases sitting between them.

This clone was recorded once. The J gene is TRBJ2-7, the V gene TRBV6-5; 8 positions agree with TRBD1. This CDR3 contains 14 residues. V gave up 7 bases and J gave up 0 bases; unmatched junction bases: 5. From germline, CDR1 is MNHEY and CDR2 SVGAGI. CDR3 DNA: TGTGCCAGCAAACCACAGGGGGGCTCCTACGAGCAGTACTTC. Amino acid sequence: CASKPQGGSYEQYF.